The subject of this entry is one T cell receptor (beta chain). The antigen remains unidentified. The V and J ends lost 3 bases and 3 bases respectively, with 14 bases between them. The CDR3 is made up of 15 amino acids. Looked up from germline, CDR1 is GTSNPN and CDR2 is SVGIG (reference sequence). Sequencing was performed with immunoSEQ multiplex PCR; in TCRdb, only in-frame clones are kept and a portion is missing. This sample has 8,500 to 11,000 clones, with more than 60% found just once. The record originates from a study of OX40 agonist ivuxolimab in advanced cancers. Study observations and caveats: On average, CD8+ T cells showed a greater number of expanded clones than CD4+.

Patients were ineligible given autoimmune disease history or systemic immunosuppression. Cycle 7 day 1, cycle 4 day 1, and baseline were the timepoints at which blood was sampled. Source: CD4+ or CD8+ T cells sorted from blood, taken in a trial of the OX40 agonist ivuxolimab. This chain links TRBV30 with TRBJ1-4, with D perhaps TRBD1 (5 bases). The TCR sequence derives from an adult with an advanced solid tumor such as melanoma, head and neck, liver or kidney cancer. CDR3 bases: TGTGCCTGGAGCATCGGGACGGGCCCTAATGAAAAACTGTTTTTT. Translated, it gives CAWSIGTGPNEKLFF.